The T cell receptor (beta chain) under discussion was sequenced for a study of T cell repertoires in cytomegalovirus infection. For the study at large: Both a matching HLA type and CMV infection were indicated by public TCR beta signatures.

TCRdb redid the calling of the reads with MiXCR, one entry per CDR3 protein. Altogether 160,000 or so distinct CDR3 sequences are present, less than 25% being singletons, with the ten largest covering roughly 25%. Between the trimmed V and J ends, which lost 5 bases and 7 bases, there was a span of 15 bases. Looked up from germline, CDR1 is SGHTA and CDR2 is FQGNSA. This CDR3 region has 15 residues. Study-level findings and limits: CMV carriers with the relevant HLA were identified by cumulative public TCR beta family frequency.

Of note for this clonotype: Its antigen is still unknown.

The TCR comes from a human donor in good health (CMV status not recorded). Some clones in this sample may be carry-over from other donors' samples. The rearrangement joins TRBV7-2 to TRBJ1-6; D remains unclear. Sequenced material: CD8+ T cells from cultured PBMCs, taken from culture after CMV antigen stimulation. Written as DNA, the CDR3 is TGTGCCAGCAGCCTGAACGCGGGGATCAATTCACCCCTCCACTTT. It specifies CASSLNAGINSPLHF.